The 17 T cell receptor beta chains given below trace back to one sample, sequenced in a study of spatial heterogeneity in lung cancer. As to time point: sample taken at primary tumor resection. Using its own MiXCR run on the 5' RACE reads, TCRdb lists one record per CDR3 protein. The sample lists 43,000 or so distinct CDR3 sequences, almost 7% occurring once. The sequencing used PBMCs, collected at surgery. The receptors shown here come from a female donor with early-stage non-small cell lung cancer.

The V call is TRBV4-3, the J call TRBJ2-2; TRBD1 matches 7 bases. CDR1 is LGHNA, CDR2 YSLEER, per germline. The length of the CDR3 is 16 residues. The trim removed 4 bases at V and 4 bases at J, leaving 9 bases unmatched. CDR3 amino acids: CASSRVDPGGTGELFF. CDR3 coding DNA: TGCGCCAGCAGCCGCGTTGACCCAGGGGGCACCGGGGAGCTGTTTTTT.

This clonotype was seen repeatedly, ten times or more. The CDR3 region has the DNA TGTGCCAGCAGCCTACATTCACCCCTCCACTTT. Its translation: CASSLHSPLHF. The V call is TRBV7-6, the J call TRBJ1-6; D call uncertain. Deletions cut 5 bases from V and 8 bases from J, with 4 bases between. This CDR3 region has 11 residues. Germline V lookup: CDR1 SGHVS, CDR2 FNYEAQ.

This clonotype was observed many times. The gene calls are TRBV7-9 and TRBJ2-3; 8 nucleotides match TRBD1. J lost 6 bases, V lost 4 bases, and 9 bases had no gene match. CDR3 size: 15 residues. CDR1 is SEHNR and CDR2 is FQNEAQ in the germline V gene (reference sequence). Here the CDR3 reads CASSSGGWGADTQYF. The CDR3 DNA is TGTGCCAGCAGCTCAGGGGGCTGGGGTGCGGATACGCAGTATTTT.

This clonotype has just a few counts. This CDR3 is CASSVGGTGSRIPNYGYTF. Here the CDR3 DNA reads TGTGCCAGCAGCGTAGGAGGTACCGGGAGTCGTATACCTAACTATGGCTACACCTTC. V and J are TRBV9 and TRBJ1-2; D gene uncertain. V gave up 0 bases and J gave up 0 bases, with 21 bases separating them. The CDR3 is 19 amino acids. CDR1 and CDR2 from the germline V gene are SGDLS and YYNGEE. The full variable domain, completed using reference TRBV9 and TRBJ1-2, is DSGVTQTPKHLITATGQRVTLRCSPRSGDLSVYWYQQSLDQGLQFLIQYYNGEERAKGNILERFSAQQFPDLHSELNLSSLELGDSALYFCASSVGGTGSRIPNYGYTFGSGTRLTVV.

This clonotype was detected many times. The V call is TRBV10-2, the J call TRBJ2-1, with 10 bases that match TRBD1. The germline V gene has CDR1 WSHSY and CDR2 SAAADI. The CDR3 runs 14 residues. Unmatched junction bases numbered 9, after V lost 8 bases and J lost 8 bases. The CDR3 sequence: CASVGTGVHYEQFF. The CDR3 coding sequence is TGCGCCAGCGTCGGGACAGGGGTCCATTATGAGCAGTTCTTC.

This clonotype was observed a single time. The V and J genes are TRBV28 and TRBJ2-7, with a tentative D call TRBD2 (5 bases). Trimming left V 3 bases short and J 6 bases short, with 9 bases between. Germline assignment: CDR1 MDHEN and CDR2 SYDVKM. CDR3 length: 12 residues. The CDR3 here is CASSFAGGEQYF. In DNA form, the CDR3 reads TGTGCCAGCAGTTTTGCAGGAGGCGAGCAGTACTTC.

This chain connects TRBV6-2 or TRBV6-3 to TRBJ2-7; 8 bases are shared with TRBD1. This CDR3 contains 16 residues. The ends lost 10 bases at V and 0 bases at J; junction bases unmatched: 14. The germline CDR1 and CDR2 sequences are MNHEY and SVGEGT. CDR3 amino acids: CAKGQALRAISYEQYF. CDR3 DNA: TGTGCCAAGGGACAGGCGCTGCGGGCTATCTCCTACGAGCAGTACTTC.

In its sample, this clonotype was seen a few times. This chain uses TRBV27 with TRBJ2-7, with D possibly called TRBD1 or TRBD2 (5 bases each). CDR3 length equals 14 residues. V lost 5 bases and J lost 3, with 14 bases in between. Germline V gene sequence: CDR1 MNHEY, CDR2 SMNVEV (reference sequence). The CDR3 DNA reads as TGTGCCAGCAGTCCGGCCGGGACCATCTACGAGCAGTACTTC. This sequence encodes CASSPAGTIYEQYF.

This clonotype occurred many times. The rearrangement joins TRBV7-3 to TRBJ1-1; the D is unclear. Germline loops: CDR1 SGHTA, CDR2 FQGTGA. The length of the CDR3 is 14 residues. With 5 bases removed from V and 5 bases from J, the gap between germline ends came to 15 bases. CDR3 loop: CASSLGPRWTEAFF. The CDR3 DNA reads as TGTGCCAGCAGCCTCGGGCCTCGGTGGACTGAAGCTTTCTTT.

On this clonotype itself: A read error may explain this, as a much larger clone is one base away. This CDR3 fails to terminate in the conserved phenylalanine or tryptophan, so it likely reflects a read error. V is TRBV6-6 and J is TRBJ2-7; D is ambiguous. From germline, CDR1 is MNHNY and CDR2 SVGAGI (reference sequence). The CDR3 runs to 11 residues. V was shortened by 5 bases and J by 8 bases, with 10 bases between the two germline ends. The CDR3 sequence: CASSPEEKQYS. DNA for the CDR3: TGTGCCAGCAGTCCCGAGGAGAAGCAGTACTCC.

This clonotype was seen repeatedly, ten times or more. In DNA form, the CDR3 reads TGCGCCAGCAGCCGCATCACTAGCGGGGCGAACACCGGGGAGCTGTTTTTT. The encoded protein is CASSRITSGANTGELFF. This chain connects TRBV5-1 to TRBJ2-2; TRBD2 aligns across 10 bases. The CDR3 sequence is 17 residues long. The V segment lost 4 bases and the J segment 0 bases; nucleotides outside the gene matches: 6. Germline CDR1 and CDR2: SGHRS and YFSETQ.

In DNA, the CDR3 is TGTGCCAGCAGCCAAAGATCCGGGCAGCCCCATGGCTACACCTTC. Its translation: CASSQRSGQPHGYTF. The V call is TRBV3-1, the J call TRBJ1-2; no reliable D call. The CDR3 consists of 15 residues. Per the germline V gene, CDR1 is LGHDT and CDR2 is YNNKEL (reference sequence). Trimming shortened V by 2 bases and J by 6 bases, and 16 bases separated the two germline ends.

This clonotype was seen a few times. V usage is TRBV27 and J usage is TRBJ2-5; 8 bases fit TRBD2. CDR3 length equals 14 residues. CDR1 MNHEY and CDR2 SMNVEV come from the germline V gene (reference sequence). V lost 4 bases, J lost 3 bases, and 4 bases stayed unmatched. CDR3 coding DNA: TGTGCCAGCAGTTCCCGGGGGGGGAAAGAGACCCAGTACTTC. This codes for CASSSRGGKETQYF.

There are a few counts of this clonotype. The chain couples TRBV12-3 or TRBV12-4 to TRBJ2-1, with D perhaps matching TRBD1 or TRBD2 (5 bases each). The V end was cut by 3 bases, the J end by 12 bases, with 12 bases between. The CDR3 sequence is 12 residues long. The CDR3 region has the DNA TGTGCCAGCAGTTTCTCAGGGACCCGGCAGTTCTTC. It yields the protein CASSFSGTRQFF.

This clonotype was found a few times. The chain links TRBV24-1 to TRBJ1-5; possibly TRBD1 for D (5 bases). Germline CDR1 reads KGHDR; CDR2 reads SFDVKD. Trimming removed 12 bases at V and 5 bases at J, with 19 bases between. The CDR3 sequence is 14 residues long. The CDR3 protein is CAASSGTSDQPQHF. In nucleotides, the CDR3 is TGTGCCGCTTCCTCCGGGACCTCCGATCAGCCCCAGCATTTT.

The chain couples TRBV20-1 to TRBJ2-2, with a weak D call TRBD1 (5 bases). CDR3 length: 17 amino acids. Trimming removed 3 bases from V and 4 bases from J, with 21 bases in between. CDR1 and CDR2 (germline): DFQATT, SNEGSKA (reference sequence). CDR3 sequence reads: CSASRGFSRSGTGELFF. In DNA form, the CDR3 reads TGCAGTGCTAGTAGGGGTTTCTCGCGGTCGGGCACCGGGGAGCTGTTTTTT.

This clonotype was observed a few times. The V and J genes are TRBV11-2 and TRBJ2-5; D remains unclear. Trimming stripped 3 bases from V and 1 base from J, with 12 bases between. Germline V lookup: CDR1 SGHAT, CDR2 FQNNGV. This CDR3 region has 15 residues. CDR3 sequence: CASSFGSDIQETQYF. The CDR3 DNA reads as TGTGCCAGCAGCTTTGGCAGCGACATCCAAGAGACCCAGTACTTC.